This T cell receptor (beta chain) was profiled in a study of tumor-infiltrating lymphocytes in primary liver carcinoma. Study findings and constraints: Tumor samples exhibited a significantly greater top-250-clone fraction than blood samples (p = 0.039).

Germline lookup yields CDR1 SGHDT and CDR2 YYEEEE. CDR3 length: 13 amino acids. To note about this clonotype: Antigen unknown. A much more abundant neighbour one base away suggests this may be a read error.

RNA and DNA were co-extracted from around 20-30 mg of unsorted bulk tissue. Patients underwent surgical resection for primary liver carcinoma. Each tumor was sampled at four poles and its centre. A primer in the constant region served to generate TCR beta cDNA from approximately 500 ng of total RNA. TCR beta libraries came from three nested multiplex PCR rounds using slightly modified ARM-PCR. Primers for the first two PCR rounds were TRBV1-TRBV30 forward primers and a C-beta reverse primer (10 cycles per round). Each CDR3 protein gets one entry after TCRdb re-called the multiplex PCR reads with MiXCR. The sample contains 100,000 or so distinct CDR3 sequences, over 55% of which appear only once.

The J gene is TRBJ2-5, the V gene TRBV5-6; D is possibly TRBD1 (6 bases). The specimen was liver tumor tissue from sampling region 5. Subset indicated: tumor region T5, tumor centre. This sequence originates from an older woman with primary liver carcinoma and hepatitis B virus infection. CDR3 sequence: CASSFAGEETLYF. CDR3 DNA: TGTGCCAGCAGCTTCGCAGGGGAAGAGACCCTGTACTTC. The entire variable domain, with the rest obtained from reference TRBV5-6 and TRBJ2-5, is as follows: DAGVTQSPTHLIKTRGQQVTLRCSPKSGHDTVSWYQQALGQGPQFIFQYYEEEERQRGNFPDRFSGHQFPNYSSELNVNALLLGDSALYLCASSFAGEETLYFGPGTRLLVL.